Listed below are T cell receptor beta chains from one sample, sequenced in a study of T cell repertoires in cytomegalovirus infection. Via MiXCR, TCRdb re-called the reads, giving one row per CDR3 protein. The sample holds about 78,000 distinct CDR3 sequences, approximately 40% seen once. The antigens for these receptors are not known. The specimen comprised CD8+ T cells from cultured PBMCs, sampled from culture after CMV antigen stimulation. These receptors originate from a human donor in good health (CMV status not recorded). Some clones in this sample may be carry-over from other donors' samples. The CDR3 runs from the conserved cysteine through the conserved F or W. The order of the fields is CDR3 length, V gene, J gene, clone size, D gene, CDR3 DNA, CDR3 protein. A D gene is named only where the DNA matches it firmly. Clone size is not always given. Where it is, it says once, few, many or a class for expanded clones.

14	TRBV27	TRBJ1-2	.	TRBD1	TGTGCCAGCAGTTTTTCGCAGGGGGCTGCTGGCTACACCTTC	CASSFSQGAAGYTF
17	TRBV6-6	TRBJ2-2	.	TRBD2	TGTGCCAGCAGTTACTGGGGACTAGCGGTTAACACCGGGGAGCTGTTTTTT	CASSYWGLAVNTGELFF
20	TRBV6-1	TRBJ2-1	once	TRBD2	TGTGCCAGCAGTGAAGCTCACGACCGACTAGCGGCGGAAAACTACAATGAGCAGTTCTTC	CASSEAHDRLAAENYNEQFF
16	TRBV7-2	TRBJ2-1	few	.	TGTGCCAGCAGCTTAGGGGGGATAGCGGAATACAATGAGCAGTTCTTC	CASSLGGIAEYNEQFF
12	TRBV15	TRBJ2-7	.	.	TGTGCCACCAGCGGGGTACGCTACGAGCAGTACTTC	CATSGVRYEQYF
14	TRBV11-2	TRBJ2-2	.	.	TGTGCCAGCAGCTTAGTCGGGGGAGCCGGGGAGCTGTTTTTT	CASSLVGGAGELFF
19	TRBV2	TRBJ1-1	few	TRBD1	TGTGCCAGCAGTGAAACATTCCCACAGGGGGCAGCGGGGAACACTGAAGCTTTCTTT	CASSETFPQGAAGNTEAFF
17	TRBV6-5	TRBJ2-7	few	TRBD1	TGTGCCAGCAGGACGACAGGGGGCATTGGCCAACTGGGCGAGCAGTACTTC	CASRTTGGIGQLGEQYF
16	TRBV6-5	TRBJ2-6	few	.	TGTGCCAGCAGTTACTCTGGGGGTGCAGGGGCCAACGTCCTGACTTTC	CASSYSGGAGANVLTF
16	TRBV25-1	TRBJ2-3	.	TRBD1	TGTGCCAGCAGTGGTCGGGACAGTCTTGTGGAGAATACGCAGTATTTT	CASSGRDSLVENTQYF
15	TRBV7-6	TRBJ1-1	few	.	TGTGCCAGCAGCTTAGCGGGCGGGGGGAACACTGAAGCTTTCTTT	CASSLAGGGNTEAFF
14	TRBV7-9	TRBJ1-1	once	.	TGTGCCAGCAGCGTTCACTATCAGAACACTGAAGCTTTCTTT	CASSVHYQNTEAFF
13	TRBV12-3/TRBV12-4	TRBJ1-2	.	.	TGTGCCAGCAGTTTGTGGCAGCTCTATGGCTACACCTTC	CASSLWQLYGYTF
18	TRBV20-1	TRBJ2-1	.	.	TGCAGTGCTAGGGGTGACGGGACCCTATTTGAGTCGTTCAATGAGCAGTTCTTC	CSARGDGTLFESFNEQFF
13	TRBV7-9	TRBJ2-3	few	.	TGTGCCAGCAGCAGTCCGGGTGGAGATACGCAGTATTTT	CASSSPGGDTQYF
15	TRBV5-6	TRBJ1-5	.	.	TGTGCCAGCAGCTTAACCGGGACTAGCAATCAGCCCCAGCATTTT	CASSLTGTSNQPQHF
14	TRBV24-1	TRBJ2-5	.	.	TGTGCCACCAGTGATTTGACTAGCCAAGAGACCCAGTACTTC	CATSDLTSQETQYF
13	TRBV29-1	TRBJ1-5	many	.	TGCAGCATTCGGGACAATCACAATCAGCCCCAGCATTTT	CSIRDNHNQPQHF
14	TRBV15	TRBJ1-2	once	TRBD1	TGTGCCACCAGGAATTTAGGGGGCGTGGATGGCTACACCTTC	CATRNLGGVDGYTF
19	TRBV7-8	TRBJ2-2	.	.	TGTGCCAGCAGCTTAGCTCCCGAGGGGATGGCCGCGAACACCGGGGAGCTGTTTTTT	CASSLAPEGMAANTGELFF
12	TRBV11-2	TRBJ2-7	few	.	TGTGCCAGCAGCTTCCACAGCTACGAGCAGTACTTC	CASSFHSYEQYF
16	TRBV27	TRBJ2-3	.	TRBD2	TGTGCCAGCAGTTTACGGTTAGCGGGGGGGCCAGATACGCAGTATTTT	CASSLRLAGGPDTQYF
14	TRBV7-2	TRBJ1-1	.	.	TGTGCCAGCAGCTTAAGCCCCGGCGTTGGTGAAGCTTTCTTT	CASSLSPGVGEAFF
14	TRBV27	TRBJ2-3	few	.	TGTGCCAGCAGTTTTCAATACAGCACAGATACGCAGTATTTT	CASSFQYSTDTQYF
16	TRBV7-9	TRBJ2-5	.	TRBD1	TGTGCCAGCAGCTTCTCGCCCGGGACAGGGGAAGAGACCCAGTACTTC	CASSFSPGTGEETQYF
14	TRBV12-3/TRBV12-4	TRBJ2-3	.	.	TGTGCCAGCAATCAACGGGGGGCCACAGATACGCAGTATTTT	CASNQRGATDTQYF